This TCR beta chain stems from a study of control samples from healthy donors and cancer patients. Looked up from germline, CDR1 is KGHSH and CDR2 is LQKENI. V dropped 6 bases and J dropped 0 bases, with 9 bases sitting between them. This CDR3 region has 15 residues. Assay: immunoSEQ multiplex PCR; the TCRdb copy retains only in-frame clones and omits some. Altogether about 70,000 clones are present, roughly 82% being singletons, with the ten largest covering about 3%. The V and J genes are TRBV18 and TRBJ1-6; D is unclear. The sequenced sample consisted of PBMCs. The TCR was taken from a woman aged 50 to 60 with lung cancer. CDR3 sequence: CASSQSASYNSPLHF. The DNA of the CDR3 is TGTGCCAGCTCCCAGTCCGCCTCCTATAATTCACCCCTCCACTTT.